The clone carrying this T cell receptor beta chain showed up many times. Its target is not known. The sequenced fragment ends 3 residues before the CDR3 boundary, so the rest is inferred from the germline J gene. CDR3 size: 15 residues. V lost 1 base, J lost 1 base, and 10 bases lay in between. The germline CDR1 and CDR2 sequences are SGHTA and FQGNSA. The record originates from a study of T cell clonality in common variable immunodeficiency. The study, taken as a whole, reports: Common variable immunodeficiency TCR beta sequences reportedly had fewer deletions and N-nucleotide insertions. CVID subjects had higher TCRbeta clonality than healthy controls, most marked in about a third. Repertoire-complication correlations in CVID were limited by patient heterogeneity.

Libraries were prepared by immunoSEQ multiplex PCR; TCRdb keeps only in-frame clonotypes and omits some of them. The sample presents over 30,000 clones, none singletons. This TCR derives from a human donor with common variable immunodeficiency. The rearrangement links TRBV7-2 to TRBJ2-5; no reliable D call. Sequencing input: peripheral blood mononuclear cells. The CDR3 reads CASSLGSSLQETQYF. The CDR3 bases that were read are TGTGCCAGCAGCTTAGGTAGTTCCCTCCAAGAGACC.